The 17 T cell receptor beta chains listed next were all sequenced from one sample in a study of T cell repertoires in cytomegalovirus infection. TCRdb itself ran the reads through MiXCR, one entry per CDR3 protein. The sample carries roughly 500,000 distinct CDR3 sequences, about 11% recorded once. The specimen sequenced was PBMCs. These TCRs come from a human donor in good health (CMV status not recorded). Some clones in this sample may be carry-over from other donors' samples.

This chain joins TRBV28 and TRBJ2-1; either TRBD1 or TRBD2 may fit D (6 bases each). The V gene lost 6 bases and the J gene lost 4 bases, with 13 bases spanning the gap. This CDR3 spans 14 amino acids. Germline V gene data show CDR1 as MDHEN and CDR2 as SYDVKM. CDR3 protein: CASSGGWTYNEQFF. In DNA, the CDR3 is TGTGCCAGCAGCGGGGGCTGGACGTACAATGAGCAGTTCTTC.

V and J are TRBV10-3 and TRBJ2-6; possible D gene TRBD2, 5 bases. The CDR3 totals 15 residues. V lost 2 bases and J lost 1, with 6 bases in between. The germline V gene encodes CDR1 ENHRY and CDR2 SYGVKD. Here the CDR3 reads CAISEGESGANVLTF. DNA for the CDR3: TGTGCCATCAGTGAGGGGGAGTCTGGGGCCAACGTCCTGACTTTC.

This clonotype was recorded many times. V is TRBV25-1 and J is TRBJ2-1; 8 bases match TRBD1. The CDR3 runs to 12 residues. The germline V gene has CDR1 MGHDK and CDR2 SYGVNS. Trimming removed 5 bases from V and 9 bases from J; junction bases left unmatched: 3. CDR3 protein: CASSLTGAEQFF. In nucleotides, the CDR3 is TGTGCCAGCAGTTTGACAGGGGCTGAGCAGTTCTTC.

Ten or more counts support this clonotype. Sequence at one end of the junction differs from germline and may be a read error. J is TRBJ2-2 and V is TRBV11-2, with D possibly matching TRBD2 (5 bases). The CDR3 is 12 amino acids. In germline, CDR1 is SGHAT, CDR2 FQNNGV. CDR3 amino acids: CASTYTGRELFF. DNA of the CDR3: TGTGCCAGCACCTATACCGGCCGGGAACTGTTTTTT.

Concerning this clonotype itself: A read error may be the cause here, since a much bigger clone is one base away. The rearrangement links TRBV19 to TRBJ2-5; D assignment may be TRBD1 or TRBD2 (7 bases each). Per germline, CDR1 LNHDA and CDR2 SQIVND (reference sequence). This CDR3 has 15 residues. CDR3 DNA sequence: TGTGTCAGTAGTATCGACAGGGAGGGGATGGAGACCCAGTACTTC. Translated: CVSSIDREGMETQYF.

This clonotype showed up many times. The V call is TRBV28, the J call TRBJ2-7; either TRBD1 or TRBD2 may supply D (5 bases each). CDR3 length: 15 amino acids. With 6 bases removed from V and 3 bases from J, the gap between germline ends came to 18 bases. The V gene's germline CDR1 is MDHEN and CDR2 SYDVKM. This chain's CDR3 is CASSPGTIENYEQYF. In DNA form, the CDR3 reads TGTGCCAGCAGCCCGGGGACCATCGAGAACTACGAGCAGTACTTC.

This clonotype was found a few times. The chain has TRBV20-1 and TRBJ2-1; D may be TRBD2 (7 bases). This CDR3 is 16 amino acids long. V lost 0 bases and J 5 bases, leaving 17 bases between the germline ends. Germline CDR1 and CDR2: DFQATT and SNEGSKA (reference sequence). Here the CDR3 DNA reads TGCAGTGCTAGAGATGGGGGGGCGTCATTCCACAATGAGCAGTTCTTC. It yields the protein CSARDGGASFHNEQFF.

Ten or more counts support this clonotype. V is TRBV4-1 and J is TRBJ2-5; 7 bases are shared with TRBD1. CDR3 length equals 14 residues. Trimming removed 4 bases from V and 3 bases from J; junction bases left unmatched: 5. From germline, CDR1 is MGHRA and CDR2 YSYEKL. The CDR3 coding sequence is TGCGCCAGCAGCCGGGGGACAGTTAAAGAGACCCAGTACTTC. Its protein product is CASSRGTVKETQYF.

This clonotype was seen repeatedly, ten times or more. The chain combines TRBV7-2 with TRBJ2-7; perhaps D is TRBD1 or TRBD2 (5 bases each). Trimming took off 5 bases at V and 2 bases at J, with 19 bases between the two ends. CDR1 SGHTA and CDR2 FQGNSA come from the germline V gene. The CDR3 extends over 16 amino acids. The DNA for the CDR3 is TGTGCCAGCAGCGCCGTCCGGGGCCCTCGTCCCTACGAGCAGTACTTC. Encoded protein: CASSAVRGPRPYEQYF.

At least ten counts were recorded for this clonotype. At one boundary the junction diverges from the germline segment, which might be a read error. CDR3 sequence reads: CASSQDSRGYYGYTF. DNA for the CDR3: TGTGCCAGCAGTCAAGACTCCCGGGGATACTATGGCTACACCTTC. The gene calls are TRBV3-1 and TRBJ1-2; no clear D. Germline V gene lookup returns CDR1 LGHDT and CDR2 YNNKEL (reference sequence). The CDR3 extends over 15 amino acids.

This clonotype occurred many times. V and J are TRBV7-2 and TRBJ2-7; the D gene could be TRBD1 or TRBD2 (8 bases each). Looked up from germline, CDR1 is SGHTA and CDR2 is FQGNSA. V dropped 1 base and J dropped 2 bases, with 15 bases sitting between them. This CDR3 has 16 amino acids. The CDR3 nucleotides are TGTGCCAGCAGCTTAGATAGCGGGACAGGAGCCTACGAGCAGTACTTC. Translation: CASSLDSGTGAYEQYF.

The chain couples TRBV5-1 to TRBJ1-1; weak D call: TRBD1 (5 bases). Trimming cost V 0 bases and J 0 bases, with 12 bases left between them. This CDR3 has 16 residues. In germline, CDR1 is SGHRS, CDR2 YFSETQ. The CDR3 spells CASSLGGGVMNTEAFF. The DNA for the CDR3 is TGCGCCAGCAGCTTGGGGGGGGGGGTTATGAACACTGAAGCTTTCTTT.

This clonotype was recorded at least ten times. The chain links TRBV7-9 to TRBJ1-5, with 8 bases aligning to TRBD1. Looked up from germline, CDR1 is SEHNR and CDR2 is FQNEAQ (reference sequence). There are 14 residues in the CDR3. Trimming at V came to 8 bases and at J to 2 bases, leaving 5 bases not matched to a gene. CDR3 nucleotide sequence: TGTGCCAGCTCCCAGGGGGCTGGCAATCAGCCCCAGCATTTT. Amino acid sequence: CASSQGAGNQPQHF.

This clonotype was counted at least ten times. This chain's CDR3 is CASSLGWETQYF. The DNA for the CDR3 is TGTGCCAGCAGCCTCGGGTGGGAGACCCAGTACTTC. The genes are TRBV7-8 and TRBJ2-5, with D unclear. The CDR3 sequence is 12 residues long. Deletions cut 5 bases from V and 5 bases from J, with 9 bases between. Germline loops: CDR1 SGHVS, CDR2 FQNEAQ.

V is TRBV28 and J is TRBJ2-7; 10 positions agree with TRBD2. Germline V CDR1 and CDR2: MDHEN, SYDVKM. The CDR3 length is 14 residues. V dropped 2 bases and J dropped 3; count of bases not matched to a gene: 1. CDR3 DNA sequence: TGTGCCAGCAGTTTACTAGCGGGAGACTACGAGCAGTACTTC. This encodes CASSLLAGDYEQYF.

Many counts were recorded for this clonotype. The chain employs TRBV19 and TRBJ1-2; 12 bases are shared with TRBD1. J gave up 4 bases and V 6 bases, and 12 bases lay outside the gene matches. The germline CDR1 and CDR2 sequences are LNHDA and SQIVND (reference sequence). The CDR3 has 17 residues. The CDR3 loop is CASRPGTGGEVSYGYTF. CDR3 nucleotides: TGTGCCAGTAGGCCCGGGACAGGGGGCGAAGTCAGCTATGGCTACACCTTC. The variable domain in full, with the rest retrieved from reference TRBV19 and TRBJ1-2, is DGGITQSPKYLFRKEGQNVTLSCEQNLNHDAMYWYRQDPGQGLRLIYYSQIVNDFQKGDIAEGYSVSREKKESFPLTVTSAQKNPTAFYLCASRPGTGGEVSYGYTFGSGTRLTVV.

This clonotype was recorded at least ten times. The V call is TRBV6-2 or TRBV6-3, the J call TRBJ1-1, with 11 bases aligning to TRBD1. Trimming cost V 6 bases and J 8 bases; bases outside gene matches: 5. Germline V lookup: CDR1 MNHEY, CDR2 SVGEGT. CDR3 length: 13 amino acids. CDR3 sequence reads: CASRRGTGGEAFF. In nucleotides, the CDR3 is TGTGCCAGCAGACGCGGGACAGGGGGGGAAGCTTTCTTT.